These 3 T cell receptor beta chains were sequenced from one sample in a study of cytomegalovirus exposure and HLA in healthy donors. Use of 60 Vbeta and 13 Jbeta primers characterized the PCR. Repertoires were generated with immunoSEQ multiplex PCR, while TCRdb's copy carries only in-frame clones and drops some. Its table lists around 110,000 clones. The sample taken for sequencing was PBMCs. These receptor sequences come from a man aged 40-50 years in good health and CMV-seropositive.

CDR3 DNA: TGTGCCAGCAGCCCGACGGATTCGACGGGGGAGCAGTACTTC. Translation gives CASSPTDSTGEQYF. The genes are TRBV11-2 and TRBJ2-7, with D perhaps matching TRBD2 (5 bases). Trimming cost V 5 bases and J 7 bases, with 18 bases left between them. This CDR3 contains 14 residues. Germline CDR1 SGHAT, CDR2 FQNNGV.

V is TRBV7-8 and J is TRBJ2-7; D may be TRBD1 (6 bases). V was cut by 4 bases and J by 0 bases, with 22 bases left in between. Germline V gene lookup returns CDR1 SGHVS and CDR2 FQNEAQ. CDR3 length: 18 amino acids. The CDR3 region has the DNA TGTGCCAGCAGCTGGAGTGGGGGTCGTGGGACACTCTCCTACGAGCAGTACTTC. Translating it yields CASSWSGGRGTLSYEQYF.

The chain links TRBV7-9 to TRBJ1-1; TRBD1 agrees at 9 bases. The CDR3 is 17 amino acids. Germline values: CDR1 SEHNR, CDR2 FQNEAQ (reference sequence). V trimming: 8 bases; J trimming: 0 bases; junction bases outside the gene matches: 13. CDR3 sequence: CASAQWTGDTLNTEAFF. The CDR3, as DNA: TGTGCCAGCGCCCAGTGGACAGGGGATACCTTGAACACTGAAGCTTTCTTT. Complete variable domain (other parts from reference TRBV7-9 and TRBJ1-1): DTGVSQNPRHKITKRGQNVTFRCDPISEHNRLYWYRQTLGQGPEFLTYFQNEAQLEKSRLLSDRFSAERPKGSFSTLEIQRTEQGDSAMYLCASAQWTGDTLNTEAFFGQGTRLTVV.